Each of the 27 T cell receptor beta chains below was sequenced from the same sample in a study of cytomegalovirus exposure and HLA in healthy donors. This PCR relied on a set of 60 Vbeta primers and 13 Jbeta primers. Data came from immunoSEQ multiplex PCR; TCRdb stores just in-frame clones and leaves some out. This sample has 80,000 to 95,000 clones, with around 70% found just once. Sequencing was done on a sample of PBMCs. Receptors were obtained from a woman in her fifties or sixties in good health and CMV-seropositive.

This clone showed up just once. The chain recombines TRBV9 with TRBJ2-1; TRBD2 agrees at 12 bases. Germline V gene data show CDR1 as SGDLS and CDR2 as YYNGEE. The CDR3 contains 16 residues. Trimming cost V 7 bases and J 11 bases; bases outside gene matches: 16. This CDR3 is CASQLTSGSGGDKQFF. CDR3 DNA: TGTGCCAGCCAACTGACTAGCGGGAGTGGGGGCGATAAGCAGTTCTTC.

This rearrangement joins TRBV28 to TRBJ2-1; 9 nucleotides agree with TRBD1. The ends lost 3 bases at V and 4 bases at J; junction bases unmatched: 13. The CDR3 extends over 18 amino acids. Per the germline V gene, CDR1 is MDHEN and CDR2 is SYDVKM. The CDR3 DNA follows: TGTGCCAGCAGTTTGGGACAGGGTGTGGTTAGTGGTTACAATGAGCAGTTCTTC. Protein sequence: CASSLGQGVVSGYNEQFF.

The rearrangement links TRBV5-8 to TRBJ1-5; TRBD1 is a possible D gene (6 bases). Trimming cost V 2 bases and J 4 bases, with 10 bases left between them. Germline assignment: CDR1 SGHTS and CDR2 YDEGEE. The length of the CDR3 is 14 residues. In nucleotides, the CDR3 is TGTGCCAGCAGCTTCACAGGGTTGAATCAGCCCCAGCATTTT. It encodes CASSFTGLNQPQHF.

This clone was seen only once. The V call is TRBV19, the J call TRBJ2-5; D is possibly TRBD1 (5 bases). The J call is uncertain, as TRBJ2-7 better fits the DNA end. This CDR3 is built from 13 residues. CDR1 LNHDA and CDR2 SQIVND come from the germline V gene (reference sequence). The chain's CDR3 is CASSFLRGGEQYF. CDR3 nucleotide sequence: TGTGCCAGTAGTTTTCTAAGGGGTGGCGAGCAGTACTTC.

The chain uses TRBV5-3 and TRBJ1-1; D remains ambiguous. TRBV5-3 is an open reading frame, and its role is uncertain. The CDR3 contains 9 residues. The V gene lost 2 bases and the J gene lost 10 bases, with 3 bases spanning the gap. The CDR3 bases are TGTGCCAGAAGCTTTCGAGCTTTCTTT. Its translation is CARSFRAFF.

The V gene is TRBV5-4, the J gene TRBJ1-3; possible D gene TRBD1, 6 bases. Trimming stripped 2 bases from V and 0 bases from J, with 18 bases between. The CDR3 has 18 amino acids. Looked up from germline, CDR1 is SGHNT and CDR2 is YYREEE (reference sequence). CDR3 bases: TGTGCCAGCAGCTTCTCCACAGGGAGGGACTACTCTGGAAACACCATATATTTT. Translating gives CASSFSTGRDYSGNTIYF.

V is TRBV5-1 and J is TRBJ2-3; TRBD1 aligns across 7 bases. Losses at the gene ends were 2 bases for V and 0 bases for J; bases not matched to a gene: 12. The CDR3 sequence is 18 residues long. Germline CDR1 is SGHRS and CDR2 is YFSETQ. The CDR3 bases are TGCGCCAGCAGCTTAATGCCCCGACAGGGATCTAGCACAGATACGCAGTATTTT. Translating it yields CASSLMPRQGSSTDTQYF.

This clone was seen only a few times. The V and J genes are TRBV5-4 and TRBJ1-2; TRBD1 matches at 11 bases. The CDR3 is 16 residues long. Germline assignment: CDR1 SGHNT and CDR2 YYREEE (reference sequence). Losses at the gene ends were 5 bases for V and 4 bases for J; bases not matched to a gene: 10. The CDR3 DNA sequence: TGTGCCAGCAGTTTTTCCCGGGACAGGGGGGTCTATGGCTACACCTTC. This codes for CASSFSRDRGVYGYTF. The variable domain in full, with the rest retrieved from reference TRBV5-4 and TRBJ1-2, is ETGVTQSPTHLIKTRGQQVTLRCSSQSGHNTVSWYQQALGQGPQFIFQYYREEENGRGNFPPRFSGLQFPNYSSELNVNALELDDSALYLCASSFSRDRGVYGYTFGSGTRLTVV.

The chain couples TRBV7-9 to TRBJ2-2, with 7 bases matching TRBD1. The V gene's germline CDR1 is SEHNR and CDR2 FQNEAQ (reference sequence). The trim removed 7 bases at V and 3 bases at J, leaving 20 bases unmatched. The CDR3 length is 19 residues. The CDR3 reads CASTPPGQMLVGDTGELFF. The CDR3 coding sequence is TGTGCCAGCACCCCACCGGGACAGATGTTGGTAGGAGACACCGGGGAGCTGTTTTTT.

This clone came up a few times. The chain joins TRBV7-9 to TRBJ1-4; D is uncertain. V dropped 5 bases and J dropped 4 bases, with 14 bases sitting between them. CDR3 length: 15 residues. CDR1 SEHNR and CDR2 FQNEAQ come from the germline V gene (reference sequence). In DNA form, the CDR3 reads TGTGCCAGCAGCGCCCCTGACACCGATAATGAAAAACTGTTTTTT. Translated: CASSAPDTDNEKLFF.

This chain uses TRBV2 with TRBJ1-5, with 9 bases matching TRBD1. CDR1 SNHLY and CDR2 FYNNEI come from the germline V gene. The trim removed 5 bases at V and 6 bases at J, leaving 5 bases unmatched. The CDR3 is 14 amino acids. The CDR3 sequence: CASSRDRALQPQHF. For the CDR3, the DNA is TGTGCCAGCAGTCGGGACAGGGCCCTTCAGCCCCAGCATTTT.

This clone was observed a single time. J is TRBJ2-7 and V is TRBV15, with 7 bases identical to TRBD2. The V and J ends lost 0 bases and 3 bases, in that order; junction bases with no gene match: 11. The CDR3 runs to 17 residues. Germline loops: CDR1 LNHNV, CDR2 YYDKDF (reference sequence). The CDR3, as DNA: TGTGCCACCAGCAGAGATCTTTTAGTTGGGGAGGGCTACGAGCAGTACTTC. Translation: CATSRDLLVGEGYEQYF.

The rearrangement links TRBV4-1 to TRBJ1-2, with 8 positions matching TRBD1. V was clipped by 3 bases and J by 8 bases; unmatched bases: 14. This CDR3 is 16 amino acids long. Germline V gene data show CDR1 as MGHRA and CDR2 as YSYEKL. Written as DNA, the CDR3 is TGCGCCAGCAGCCAGCAGTCAGGGGGCAATCGGGAAGGCTACACCTTC. It yields the protein CASSQQSGGNREGYTF.

The V gene is TRBV19, the J gene TRBJ2-1; a weak D match, TRBD2 (6 bases). Germline V gives CDR1 LNHDA, CDR2 SQIVND (reference sequence). Trimming took off 7 bases at V and 5 bases at J, with 12 bases between the two ends. CDR3 size: 13 residues. CDR3 sequence reads: CASIARGHNEQFF. CDR3 bases: TGTGCCAGTATTGCGCGGGGACACAATGAGCAGTTCTTC.

This chain connects TRBV30 to TRBJ1-5; D uncertain. The CDR3 extends over 16 amino acids. Germline assignment: CDR1 GTSNPN and CDR2 SVGIG (reference sequence). V shed 3 bases and J shed 3 bases, with 18 bases lying between them. This chain's CDR3 is CAWRPKRGSFNQPQHF. DNA for the CDR3: TGTGCCTGGAGACCGAAGAGAGGTTCCTTCAATCAGCCCCAGCATTTT.

This chain links TRBV5-1 with TRBJ2-7, with D possibly being TRBD2 (5 bases). Looked up from germline, CDR1 is SGHRS and CDR2 is YFSETQ. This CDR3 is built from 13 residues. Deletions cut 0 bases from V and 3 bases from J, with 7 bases between. The CDR3 nucleotides are TGCGCCAGCAGCTTGGCCGAGGGCTACGAGCAGTACTTC. It encodes CASSLAEGYEQYF.

This clone showed up just a few times. The V gene is TRBV11-2, the J gene TRBJ2-1; a possible D gene is TRBD1 (5 bases). Trimming stripped 5 bases from V and 10 bases from J, with 15 bases between. Germline lookup yields CDR1 SGHAT and CDR2 FQNNGV. The CDR3 extends over 13 amino acids. CDR3 bases: TGTGCCAGCAGCCCCTATGCAAAGGGGGAGCAGTTCTTC. Protein: CASSPYAKGEQFF.

This clone has more than one count but fewer than ten. The chain couples TRBV10-3 to TRBJ2-1; TRBD2 agrees at 9 bases. The ends lost 6 bases at V and 8 bases at J; junction bases unmatched: 8. CDR1 and CDR2 from the germline V gene are ENHRY and SYGVKD. The CDR3 is 14 residues long. CDR3 residues: CAISLSGSTYEQFF. In nucleotides, the CDR3 is TGTGCCATCAGCCTTAGCGGGAGTACCTATGAGCAGTTCTTC.

This chain connects TRBV9 to TRBJ1-2; 7 bases fit TRBD1. Germline CDR1 reads SGDLS; CDR2 reads YYNGEE. Trimming removed 3 bases from V and 4 bases from J; junction bases left unmatched: 6. CDR3 length equals 14 residues. The CDR3 sequence: CASSGPGTAYGYTF. The DNA of the CDR3 is TGTGCCAGCAGCGGACCCGGGACAGCCTATGGCTACACCTTC. The full variable domain, rest sourced from reference TRBV9 and TRBJ1-2, is DSGVTQTPKHLITATGQRVTLRCSPRSGDLSVYWYQQSLDQGLQFLIQYYNGEERAKGNILERFSAQQFPDLHSELNLSSLELGDSALYFCASSGPGTAYGYTFGSGTRLTVV.

The gene calls are TRBV18 and TRBJ2-7, with D possibly being TRBD1 (6 bases). The CDR3 extends over 14 amino acids. Trimming cost V 8 bases and J 1 base, with 15 bases left between them. Per germline, CDR1 KGHSH and CDR2 LQKENI. The CDR3 protein is CASDSGTRSYEQYF. The CDR3 coding sequence is TGTGCCAGCGACTCCGGGACAAGATCCTACGAGCAGTACTTC.

The J gene is TRBJ1-1, the V gene TRBV29-1; possible D gene TRBD1, 6 bases. V was trimmed by 2 bases and J by 1 base, leaving 8 bases between them. Germline-derived CDR1 and CDR2 are SQVTM and ANQGSEA. The CDR3 consists of 13 residues. The CDR3 reads CSVETQGNTEAFF. CDR3 coding DNA: TGCAGCGTTGAAACACAGGGGAACACTGAAGCTTTCTTT.

The chain joins TRBV5-1 to TRBJ2-1; the match to TRBD2 covers 12 bases. The length of the CDR3 is 16 residues. Germline loops: CDR1 SGHRS, CDR2 YFSETQ. The J segment lost 7 bases and the V segment lost 4 bases, leaving 9 bases of the junction unmatched. In DNA form, the CDR3 reads TGCGCCAGCAGCGCACAGACTAGCGGGAGTAGGAATGAGCAGTTCTTC. As protein: CASSAQTSGSRNEQFF.

This clone was counted only a few times. The chain is built from TRBV5-1 and TRBJ2-7; 9 nucleotides match TRBD2. The germline gives CDR1 SGHRS, CDR2 YFSETQ. V lost 1 base and J lost 0; bases outside the gene matches: 11. The CDR3 is 18 residues long. In nucleotides, the CDR3 is TGCGCCAGCAGCTTGAGCCCCTCGGGGCGGGGGGGCTCCTACGAGCAGTACTTC. This encodes CASSLSPSGRGGSYEQYF.

The gene calls are TRBV2 and TRBJ2-1; 14 bases align to TRBD2. The CDR3 loop spans 18 amino acids. Germline assignment: CDR1 SNHLY and CDR2 FYNNEI. V shed 3 bases, J shed 6 bases, and the junction held 10 bases outside the gene matches. This CDR3 reads CASSETSGRALKTNEQFF. The CDR3 DNA sequence: TGTGCCAGCAGTGAGACTAGCGGGAGGGCCCTTAAAACCAATGAGCAGTTCTTC.

The chain links TRBV5-1 to TRBJ2-1, with 9 bases fitting TRBD2. The CDR3 is 18 residues long. V shed 5 bases and J 9 bases; nucleotides not matched to a gene: 21. The germline CDR1 and CDR2 sequences are SGHRS and YFSETQ. The CDR3 loop is CASRDLITGTSFGGEQFF. CDR3 in DNA: TGCGCCAGCAGGGACTTAATAACCGGGACTAGCTTCGGTGGTGAGCAGTTCTTC.

The chain is built from TRBV7-9 and TRBJ2-3; a possible D gene is TRBD2 (5 bases). CDR1 SEHNR and CDR2 FQNEAQ come from the germline V gene (reference sequence). V lost 1 base, J lost 0 bases, and 8 bases lay in between. The length of the CDR3 is 15 residues. The DNA for the CDR3 is TGTGCCAGCAGCTTAGGGGTAGCGAGCACAGATACGCAGTATTTT. Protein sequence: CASSLGVASTDTQYF.

The genes are TRBV27 and TRBJ2-1, with TRBD2 matching 8 bases. The germline gives CDR1 MNHEY, CDR2 SMNVEV (reference sequence). Losses at the gene ends were 4 bases for V and 8 bases for J; bases not matched to a gene: 4. The CDR3 sequence is 13 residues long. CDR3 amino acids: CASSYREGDEQFF. CDR3 DNA: TGTGCCAGCAGTTACCGGGAGGGAGATGAGCAGTTCTTC.